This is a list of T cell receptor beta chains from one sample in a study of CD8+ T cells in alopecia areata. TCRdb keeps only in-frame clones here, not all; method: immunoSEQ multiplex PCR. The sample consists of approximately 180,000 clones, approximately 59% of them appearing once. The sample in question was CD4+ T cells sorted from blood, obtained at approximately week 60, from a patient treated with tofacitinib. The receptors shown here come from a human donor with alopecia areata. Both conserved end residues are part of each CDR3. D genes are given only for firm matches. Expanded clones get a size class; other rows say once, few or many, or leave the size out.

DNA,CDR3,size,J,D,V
TGTGCTAGCAGCTTCGGGCCTCAAGATATCAATCAGCCCCAGCATTTT,CASSFGPQDINQPQHF,once,TRBJ1-5,NA,TRBV7-7
TGTGCCAGCAGCTTGACAGGCTCTGGGGCCAACGTCCTGACTTTC,CASSLTGSGANVLTF,NA,TRBJ2-6,NA,TRBV7-3
TGCGCCAGCCCCAACCGTGGGGAATCCGGGGAGCTGTTTTTT,CASPNRGESGELFF,few,TRBJ2-2,NA,TRBV23-1
TGTGCCAGCAGCTTAGACGGACAGGGCAGAGGCTACACCTTC,CASSLDGQGRGYTF,few,TRBJ1-2,TRBD1,TRBV7-2
TGTGCCAGCAGCACCCGAGACAGGGTCCAAGAGACCCAGTACTTC,CASSTRDRVQETQYF,NA,TRBJ2-5,TRBD1,TRBV9
TGCAGCGTTGAAGATTGTCCTTGCCCCATAAACATTCAGTACTTC,CSVEDCPCPINIQYF,NA,TRBJ2-4,NA,TRBV29-1
TGTGCCTGGAGTGGTACGGGAGGTAATCAGCCCCAGCATTTT,CAWSGTGGNQPQHF,NA,TRBJ1-5,NA,TRBV30
TGTGCCAGCTCACCACCTCCGGGACAGGGGAGAGCAGATACGCAGTATTTT,CASSPPPGQGRADTQYF,NA,TRBJ2-3,TRBD1,TRBV18
TGTGCCAGCAGCTTCTCGGGACAGGCCCCCTACAATGAGCAGTTCTTC,CASSFSGQAPYNEQFF,NA,TRBJ2-1,TRBD1,TRBV7-9
TGTGCCAGCAGACGGGGGGCAGGGTCCTACGAGCAGTACTTC,CASRRGAGSYEQYF,NA,TRBJ2-7,NA,TRBV6-5
TGTGCCAGCAGTTACAGACCGGGACAGTACGAGCAGTACTTC,CASSYRPGQYEQYF,NA,TRBJ2-7,TRBD1,TRBV6-5
TGTGCCAGTACTCCCCCTTTTTGG,CASTPPFW,NA,TRBJ1-4,NA,TRBV19
TGCAGCGTTGGGGCGGTAGATACGCAGTATTTT,CSVGAVDTQYF,NA,TRBJ2-3,NA,TRBV29-1
TGTGCCAGCAAGGGACAGACCAACACCGGGGAGCTGTTTTTT,CASKGQTNTGELFF,NA,TRBJ2-2,TRBD1,TRBV25-1
TGCAGCGTTGAATGGGGGCTGCCCCATAATTCACCCCTCCACTTT,CSVEWGLPHNSPLHF,NA,TRBJ1-6,NA,TRBV29-1
TGTGCCAGCAGCACTAGCGGAACAAACCAAGAGACCCAGTACTTC,CASSTSGTNQETQYF,once,TRBJ2-5,TRBD2,TRBV9
TGCGCCAGCAGCCGGACAGGGGACGGCAATCAGCCCCAGCATTTT,CASSRTGDGNQPQHF,few,TRBJ1-5,TRBD1,TRBV5-1
TGTGCCAGCAGCCCACTAGCGGTGGCCACAGATACGCAGTATTTT,CASSPLAVATDTQYF,NA,TRBJ2-3,TRBD2,TRBV9
TGTGCCAGCAGCACCTGGACTAGCGGGGGCCCCGATACGCAGTATTTT,CASSTWTSGGPDTQYF,NA,TRBJ2-3,TRBD2,TRBV7-9
TGTGCCAGCAGTAGTGACAGGGGTGACACTGAAGCTTTCTTT,CASSSDRGDTEAFF,NA,TRBJ1-1,TRBD1,TRBV25-1
TGTGCCAGCAGCCAAGAGCGGTATGAGAGGTACTTC,CASSQERYERYF,NA,TRBJ2-7,NA,TRBV4-2
TGCGCCAGCAGCTGGGGGGCAGGGCCACCCTACGAGCAGTACTTC,CASSWGAGPPYEQYF,NA,TRBJ2-7,NA,TRBV5-1
TGTGCCAGCAGTGAACCAGCAAAAGAGACCCAGTACTTC,CASSEPAKETQYF,NA,TRBJ2-5,NA,TRBV6-1
TGTGCCAGCAGCCGGACAGGGGAGCGGGAGACCCAGTACTTC,CASSRTGERETQYF,NA,TRBJ2-5,TRBD1,TRBV6-5
TGCGCCAGCAGCTTGGACACAGGGGAGGGGTATGGCTACACCTTC,CASSLDTGEGYGYTF,NA,TRBJ1-2,TRBD1,TRBV5-1
TGCGCCAGCAGCTTGGCAGGGGCTGGTATGAATGAGCAGTTCTTC,CASSLAGAGMNEQFF,NA,TRBJ2-1,NA,TRBV5-1
TGTGCCAGTTCCCCCCCGGGACAGCCCTATGGCTACACCTTC,CASSPPGQPYGYTF,NA,TRBJ1-2,TRBD1,TRBV6-4
TGTGCCAGCAGCCACCAGGGGAGTAATTCACCCCTCCACTTT,CASSHQGSNSPLHF,NA,TRBJ1-6,NA,TRBV6-5
TGCAGCGTCAGAGCCCCAGGGATGTATGAGCAGTTCTTC,CSVRAPGMYEQFF,few,TRBJ2-1,NA,TRBV29-1
TGTGCCAGCAGCAGGGACAGGGTAAATCGCCCTGAGCAGTTCTTC,CASSRDRVNRPEQFF,few,TRBJ2-1,NA,TRBV21-1
TGTGCCAGTAGCCTTAAGGGCAATCAGCCCCAGCATTTT,CASSLKGNQPQHF,NA,TRBJ1-5,NA,TRBV19
TGTGCCAGCAGCGTAGCTACCGGGGGTACTGAAGCTTTCTTT,CASSVATGGTEAFF,NA,TRBJ1-1,NA,TRBV9
TGCAGCGCTGGCCCAGAAGGGGGGACCCAGTACTTC,CSAGPEGGTQYF,few,TRBJ2-5,NA,TRBV29-1
TGTGCCTGGAGTACCACTAACCGCGAGCTGTTTTTT,CAWSTTNRELFF,NA,TRBJ2-2,NA,TRBV30
TGTGCCATCAGTGCAGACTTCAATCAGCCCCAGCATTTT,CAISADFNQPQHF,NA,TRBJ1-5,NA,TRBV10-3
TGTGCCAGCTCTCCTAGCGGTACATACAATGAGCAGTTCTTC,CASSPSGTYNEQFF,few,TRBJ2-1,TRBD2,TRBV18
TGTGCCAGCAGGGGTTGGGTGGTCCATGAGCAGTTCTTC,CASRGWVVHEQFF,NA,TRBJ2-1,NA,TRBV2
TGTGCCAGCAGCCATTCCGGGACAGGGATTGGTGGCTACACCTTC,CASSHSGTGIGGYTF,few,TRBJ1-2,TRBD1,TRBV14
TGTGCCAGCAGCCAACCCGACAGGGGATTTACTGAAGCTTTCTTT,CASSQPDRGFTEAFF,NA,TRBJ1-1,TRBD1,TRBV4-2
TGTGCCAGCAGCTTGGGTACCCTCAACACCGGGGAGCTGTTTTTT,CASSLGTLNTGELFF,NA,TRBJ2-2,NA,TRBV5-4
TGCGCCAGCAGCTTGGAATCGAGATGGGATGGCTACACCTTC,CASSLESRWDGYTF,NA,TRBJ1-2,NA,TRBV5-1
TGTGCCAGCAGCTCCAGGACAGGGGGCCCTCAGCCCCAGCATTTT,CASSSRTGGPQPQHF,NA,TRBJ1-5,TRBD1,TRBV7-9
TGTGCCACCACGCGGGGCCTCTTGAGGAACACTGAAGCTTTCTTT,CATTRGLLRNTEAFF,few,TRBJ1-1,NA,TRBV6-5
TGCGCCAGCAGCTTAGAGGGACAATCCTACGAGCAGTACTTC,CASSLEGQSYEQYF,NA,TRBJ2-7,NA,TRBV5-1
TGTGCCAGCTCACCAAAGGGATACACAGATACGCAGTATTTT,CASSPKGYTDTQYF,NA,TRBJ2-3,NA,TRBV18
TGCGCCAGCACCCCGGTAGGGGGCCGGCAAGAGACCCAGTACTTC,CASTPVGGRQETQYF,NA,TRBJ2-5,TRBD1,TRBV5-1
TGTGCCTGGAGGACTTGGGACACCATATATTTT,CAWRTWDTIYF,NA,TRBJ1-3,NA,TRBV30
TGCGCCAGCCAAGGGGGGAACTACGAGCAGTACTTC,CASQGGNYEQYF,NA,TRBJ2-7,NA,TRBV10-2
TGTGCCAGCAGCGCACGAGGGGGCTCCTATAATTCACCCCTCCACTTT,CASSARGGSYNSPLHF,NA,TRBJ1-6,NA,TRBV7-9
TGTGCCAGCAGTCCCGCCGGGACAGGGGGCACTGAAGCTTTCTTT,CASSPAGTGGTEAFF,NA,TRBJ1-1,TRBD1,TRBV27
TGCGCCAGCAGCCAGGCACTAGCGGGGGCCCAAGAGACCCAGTACTTC,CASSQALAGAQETQYF,NA,TRBJ2-5,TRBD2,TRBV4-1
TGTGCCTGGAGTGTACTGTATAGCAATCAGCCCCAGCATTTT,CAWSVLYSNQPQHF,NA,TRBJ1-5,NA,TRBV30
TGTGCCAGCAGTACTAGCGTTACTGAGCAGTTCTTC,CASSTSVTEQFF,NA,TRBJ2-1,TRBD2,TRBV6-6
TGTGCCAGCTCACCACGATCAGGGGGTGTCACTCAGCCCCAGCATTTT,CASSPRSGGVTQPQHF,few,TRBJ1-5,TRBD1,TRBV18
TGTGCCTGGGATCGGACTAGCGGGGGCTTACGGGACACCGGGGAGCTGTTTTTT,CAWDRTSGGLRDTGELFF,few,TRBJ2-2,TRBD2,TRBV30
TGCAGCGTTGGCTTGGGGGCTACAAGGGGGTACGAGCAGTACTTC,CSVGLGATRGYEQYF,few,TRBJ2-7,NA,TRBV29-1
TGTGCCTGGAGCGGGCTCTTTGGCACTGAAGCTTTCTTT,CAWSGLFGTEAFF,NA,TRBJ1-1,NA,TRBV30
TGCGCCAGCAGCGCGCGGACAGGGGCTGGAAACACCATATATTTT,CASSARTGAGNTIYF,NA,TRBJ1-3,TRBD1,TRBV5-1
TGTGCCAGCTCAATACAGGACTCCTACGAGCAGTACTTC,CASSIQDSYEQYF,NA,TRBJ2-7,NA,TRBV18